This is a list of T cell receptor beta chains from one sample in a study of blood T cell repertoires in COVID-19. Profiling relied on immunoSEQ multiplex PCR, and the TCRdb table lists in-frame clones only, not all of them. The top ten clones hold approximately 2% of a sample with roughly 250,000 clones, about 82% of them seen once. Sequenced: PBMCs or T cells enriched from blood (not recorded which). The receptor set was obtained from a woman aged 50 to 60 who had recovered from COVID-19. The CDR3 runs from the conserved cysteine through the conserved F or W. Each record gives: D gene, J gene, V gene, clone size, CDR3 DNA, CDR3 protein. The D gene is left open where the match is weak. Size values are once, few and many counts, or a class for expanded clones, and some rows have none.

TRBD1 | TRBJ2-3 | TRBV5-1 | NA | TGCGCCAGCAGCTCGACAGGGGGTCCTACAGATACGCAGTATTTT | CASSSTGGPTDTQYF
NA | TRBJ1-2 | TRBV6-6 | NA | TGTGCCAGCAGTTACGCCGGGGGCTACACCTTC | CASSYAGGYTF
TRBD1 | TRBJ1-4 | TRBV30 | NA | TGTGCCTGGAGTAGGGCAGGGGGAGAAAAACTGTTTTTT | CAWSRAGGEKLFF
NA | TRBJ2-3 | TRBV29-1 | few | TGCAGCGTTGAAGGGACACTCACAGATACGCAGTATTTT | CSVEGTLTDTQYF
NA | TRBJ2-3 | TRBV6-6 | NA | TGTGCTGCAAGGGGGAGGGCCACAGATACGCAGTATTTT | CAARGRATDTQYF
TRBD1 | TRBJ1-3 | TRBV7-2 | NA | TGTGCCAGCAGCTACTTGTTTGACAGGGGTCAGACGGGAAACACCATATATTTT | CASSYLFDRGQTGNTIYF
TRBD1 | TRBJ1-2 | TRBV7-9 | NA | TGTGCCAGCAGCTTTGGGACAGGTCGTTATGGCTACACCTTC | CASSFGTGRYGYTF
NA | TRBJ1-6 | TRBV15 | few | TGTGCCACCAGCAGCAACAGGGAGAATTCACCCCTCCACTTT | CATSSNRENSPLHF
NA | TRBJ2-1 | TRBV9 | NA | TGTGCCAGCAGCGTAGGGGCTAGCATTTCCAATGAGCAGTTCTTC | CASSVGASISNEQFF
TRBD1 | TRBJ2-7 | TRBV18 | NA | TGTGCCAGCTCATCCCAGGGGGTGTACGAGCAGTACTTC | CASSSQGVYEQYF